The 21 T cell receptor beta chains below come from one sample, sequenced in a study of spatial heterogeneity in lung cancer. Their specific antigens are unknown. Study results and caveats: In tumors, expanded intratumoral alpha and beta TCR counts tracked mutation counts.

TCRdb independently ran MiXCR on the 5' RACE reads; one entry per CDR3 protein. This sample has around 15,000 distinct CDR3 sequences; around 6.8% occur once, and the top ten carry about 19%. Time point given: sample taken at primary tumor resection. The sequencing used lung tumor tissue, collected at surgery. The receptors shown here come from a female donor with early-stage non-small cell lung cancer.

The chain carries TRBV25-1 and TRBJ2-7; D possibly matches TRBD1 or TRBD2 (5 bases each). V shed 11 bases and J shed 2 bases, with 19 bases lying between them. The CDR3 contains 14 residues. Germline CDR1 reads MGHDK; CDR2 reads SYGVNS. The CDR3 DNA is TGTGCCCCCAGTTGGGGGAAAGGGGCCTACGAGCAGTACTTC. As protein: CAPSWGKGAYEQYF.

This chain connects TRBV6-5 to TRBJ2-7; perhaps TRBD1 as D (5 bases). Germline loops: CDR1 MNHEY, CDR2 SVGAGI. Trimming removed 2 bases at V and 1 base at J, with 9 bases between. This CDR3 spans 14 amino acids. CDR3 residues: CASSYRQISYEQYF. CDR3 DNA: TGTGCCAGCAGTTACAGACAGATTTCCTACGAGCAGTACTTC.

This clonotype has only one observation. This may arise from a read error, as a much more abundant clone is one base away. CDR3 residues: CAISERAEPEKLFF. As DNA, the CDR3 is TGTGCCATCAGTGAGCGGGCCGAACCTGAAAAACTGTTTTTT. This chain uses TRBV10-3 with TRBJ1-4; D call uncertain. Deletions cut 2 bases from V and 7 bases from J, with 11 bases between. The germline V gene has CDR1 ENHRY and CDR2 SYGVKD. There are 14 residues in the CDR3.

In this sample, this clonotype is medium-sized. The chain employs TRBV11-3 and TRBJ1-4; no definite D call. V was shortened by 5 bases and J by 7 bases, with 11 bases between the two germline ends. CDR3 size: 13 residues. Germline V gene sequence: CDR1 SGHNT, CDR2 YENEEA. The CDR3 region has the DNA TGTGCCAGCAGCGAGGACGCCGGTGAAAAACTGTTTTTT. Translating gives CASSEDAGEKLFF.

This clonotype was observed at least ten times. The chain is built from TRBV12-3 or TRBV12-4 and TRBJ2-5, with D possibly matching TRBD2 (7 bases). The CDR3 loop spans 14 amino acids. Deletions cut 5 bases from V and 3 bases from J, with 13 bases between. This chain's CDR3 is CASSPREGEETQYF. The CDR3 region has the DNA TGTGCCAGCAGTCCAAGGGAGGGGGAAGAGACCCAGTACTTC.

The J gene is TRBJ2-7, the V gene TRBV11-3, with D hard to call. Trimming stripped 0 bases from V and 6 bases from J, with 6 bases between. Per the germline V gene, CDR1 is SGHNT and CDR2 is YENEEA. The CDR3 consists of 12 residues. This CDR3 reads CASSLDLGEQYF. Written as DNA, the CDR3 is TGTGCCAGCAGCTTAGATTTGGGCGAGCAGTACTTC.

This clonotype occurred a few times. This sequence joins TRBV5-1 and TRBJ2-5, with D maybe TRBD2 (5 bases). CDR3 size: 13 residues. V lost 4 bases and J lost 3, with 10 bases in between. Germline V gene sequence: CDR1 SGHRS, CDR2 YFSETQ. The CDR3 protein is CASSVDFKETQYF. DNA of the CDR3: TGCGCCAGCAGCGTGGACTTTAAAGAGACCCAGTACTTC.

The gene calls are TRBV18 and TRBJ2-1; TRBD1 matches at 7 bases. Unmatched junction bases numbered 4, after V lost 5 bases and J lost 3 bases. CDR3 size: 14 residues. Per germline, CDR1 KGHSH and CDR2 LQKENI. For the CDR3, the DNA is TGTGCCAGCTCAGTTCGGGACAGCTACAATGAGCAGTTCTTC. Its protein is CASSVRDSYNEQFF. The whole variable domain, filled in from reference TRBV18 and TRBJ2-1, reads NAGVMQNPRHLVRRRGQEARLRCSPMKGHSHVYWYRQLPEEGLKFMVYLQKENIIDESGMPKERFSAEFPKEGPSILRIQQVVRGDSAAYFCASSVRDSYNEQFFGPGTRLTVL.

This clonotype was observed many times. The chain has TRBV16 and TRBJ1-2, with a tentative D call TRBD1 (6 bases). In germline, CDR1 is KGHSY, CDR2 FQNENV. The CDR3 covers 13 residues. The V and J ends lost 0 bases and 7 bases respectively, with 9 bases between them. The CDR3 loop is CASSQSGGPGYTF. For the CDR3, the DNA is TGTGCCAGCAGCCAATCGGGGGGGCCTGGCTACACCTTC.

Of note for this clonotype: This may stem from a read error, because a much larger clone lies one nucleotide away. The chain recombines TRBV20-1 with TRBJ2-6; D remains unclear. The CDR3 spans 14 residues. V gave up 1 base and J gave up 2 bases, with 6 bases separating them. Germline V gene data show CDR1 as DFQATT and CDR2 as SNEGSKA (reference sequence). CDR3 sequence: CSARAVAGANVLTF. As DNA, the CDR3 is TGCAGTGCTAGAGCGGTAGCTGGGGCCAACGTCCTGACTTTC.

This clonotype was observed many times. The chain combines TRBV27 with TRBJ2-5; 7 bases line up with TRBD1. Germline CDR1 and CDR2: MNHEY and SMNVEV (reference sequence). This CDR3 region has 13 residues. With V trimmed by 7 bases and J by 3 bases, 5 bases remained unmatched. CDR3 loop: CASTPTGKETQYF. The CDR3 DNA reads TGTGCCAGCACCCCGACAGGGAAAGAGACCCAGTACTTC.

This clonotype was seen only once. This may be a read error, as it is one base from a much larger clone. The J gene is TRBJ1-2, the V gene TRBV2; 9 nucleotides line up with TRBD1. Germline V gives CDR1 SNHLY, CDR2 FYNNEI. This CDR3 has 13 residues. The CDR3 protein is CASSRDRVSGYSF. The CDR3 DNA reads TGTGCCAGCAGCCGGGACAGGGTGTCTGGCTACTCCTTC.

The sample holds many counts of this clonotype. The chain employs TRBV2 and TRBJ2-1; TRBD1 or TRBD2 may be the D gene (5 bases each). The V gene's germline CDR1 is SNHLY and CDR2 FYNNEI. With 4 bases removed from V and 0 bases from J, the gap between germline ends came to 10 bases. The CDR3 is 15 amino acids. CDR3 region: CASSVRGGSYNEQFF. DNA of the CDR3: TGTGCCAGCAGTGTGAGGGGTGGCTCCTACAATGAGCAGTTCTTC.

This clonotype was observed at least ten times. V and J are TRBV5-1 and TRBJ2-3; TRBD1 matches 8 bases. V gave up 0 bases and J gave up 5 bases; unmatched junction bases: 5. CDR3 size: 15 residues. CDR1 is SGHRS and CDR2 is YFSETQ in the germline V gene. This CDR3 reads CASSLGQGAGDTQYF. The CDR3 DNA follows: TGCGCCAGCAGCTTGGGGCAGGGGGCCGGAGATACGCAGTATTTT.

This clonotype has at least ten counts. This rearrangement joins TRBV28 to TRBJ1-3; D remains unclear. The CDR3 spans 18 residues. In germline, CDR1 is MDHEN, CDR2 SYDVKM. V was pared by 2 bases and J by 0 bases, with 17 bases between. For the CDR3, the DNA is TGTGCCAGCAGTTTAGTCTCGGGCGGATTCCCCTCTGGAAACACCATATATTTT. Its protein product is CASSLVSGGFPSGNTIYF. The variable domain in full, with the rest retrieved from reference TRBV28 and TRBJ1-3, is DVKVTQSSRYLVKRTGEKVFLECVQDMDHENMFWYRQDPGLGLRLIYFSYDVKMKEKGDIPEGYSVSREKKERFSLILESASTNQTSMYLCASSLVSGGFPSGNTIYFGEGSWLTVV.

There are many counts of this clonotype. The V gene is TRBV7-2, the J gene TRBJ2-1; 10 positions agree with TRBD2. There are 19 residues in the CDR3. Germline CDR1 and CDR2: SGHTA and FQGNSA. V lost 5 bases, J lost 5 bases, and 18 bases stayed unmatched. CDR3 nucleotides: TGTGCCAGCAGCCCCCTCACACTCCTAGCGGGGGAAAATAACAATGAGCAGTTCTTC. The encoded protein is CASSPLTLLAGENNNEQFF.

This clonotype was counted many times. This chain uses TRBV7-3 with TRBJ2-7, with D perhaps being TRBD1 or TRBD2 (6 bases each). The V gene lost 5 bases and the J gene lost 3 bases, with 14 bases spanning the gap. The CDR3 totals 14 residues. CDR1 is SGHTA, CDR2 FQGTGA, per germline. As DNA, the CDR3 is TGTGCCAGCAGCCCCAACAGGGACTTCTACGAGCAGTACTTC. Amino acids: CASSPNRDFYEQYF.

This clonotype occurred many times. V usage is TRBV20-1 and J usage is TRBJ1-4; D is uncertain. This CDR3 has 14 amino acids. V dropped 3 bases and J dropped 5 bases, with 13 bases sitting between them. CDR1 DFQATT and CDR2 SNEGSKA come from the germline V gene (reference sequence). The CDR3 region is CSARSTIRNEKLFF. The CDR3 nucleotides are TGCAGTGCTAGGAGTACTATACGAAATGAAAAACTGTTTTTT.

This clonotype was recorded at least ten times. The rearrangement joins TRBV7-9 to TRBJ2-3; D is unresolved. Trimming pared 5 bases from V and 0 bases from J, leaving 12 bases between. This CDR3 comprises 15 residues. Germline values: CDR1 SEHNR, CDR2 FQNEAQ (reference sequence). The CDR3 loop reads CASSPFTLSTDTQYF. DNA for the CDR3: TGTGCCAGCAGCCCTTTTACCCTCAGCACAGATACGCAGTATTTT.

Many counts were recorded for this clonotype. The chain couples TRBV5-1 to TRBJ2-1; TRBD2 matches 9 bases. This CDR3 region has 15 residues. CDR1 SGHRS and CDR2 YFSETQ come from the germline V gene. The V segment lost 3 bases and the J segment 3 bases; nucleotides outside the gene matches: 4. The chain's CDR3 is CASSSQRGDYNEQFF. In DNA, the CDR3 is TGCGCCAGCAGCTCTCAGCGGGGGGACTACAATGAGCAGTTCTTC.

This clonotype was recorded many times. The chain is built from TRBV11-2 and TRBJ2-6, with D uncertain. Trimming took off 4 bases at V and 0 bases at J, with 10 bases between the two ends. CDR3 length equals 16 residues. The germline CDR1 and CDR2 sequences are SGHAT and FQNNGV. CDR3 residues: CASSSYSSSGANVLTF. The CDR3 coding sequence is TGTGCCAGCAGCTCCTATTCCAGCTCTGGGGCCAACGTCCTGACTTTC.